A selection of T cell receptor beta chains follows, all from one sample in a study of blood T cell repertoires in COVID-19. Measured with immunoSEQ multiplex PCR; TCRdb has only the in-frame clones, and not every one. Among approximately 160,000 clones, roughly four fifths were seen once, and the ten largest hold under 13%. The sample comprised peripheral blood. Receptors were obtained from a human donor in a cohort sampled during active COVID-19. Each CDR3 is given with its conserved first and last residue. The order of the fields is J gene, D gene, CDR3 length, clone size, V gene, CDR3 protein, CDR3 DNA. D genes are given only for firm matches. Clone size appears in some rows only: once, few, many, or a class for an expanded clone.

j_gene: TRBJ2-7; d_gene: TRBD1; len: 15; abundance: -; v_gene: TRBV7-9; CDR3aa: CASSQGTGKLDEQYF; CDR3nt: TGTGCCAGCAGCCAAGGGACAGGGAAGCTCGACGAGCAGTACTTC
j_gene: TRBJ2-3; d_gene: TRBD1; len: 13; abundance: -; v_gene: TRBV9; CDR3aa: CASSVASGTGQYF; CDR3nt: TGTGCCAGCAGCGTAGCTTCAGGGACAGGGCAGTATTTT
j_gene: TRBJ2-6; d_gene: TRBD2; len: 17; abundance: -; v_gene: TRBV7-2; CDR3aa: CASSFPRGGSGANVLTF; CDR3nt: TGTGCCAGCAGCTTCCCCCGGGGGGGCTCTGGGGCCAACGTCCTGACTTTC
j_gene: TRBJ2-3; d_gene: -; len: 15; abundance: -; v_gene: TRBV25-1; CDR3aa: CASSWSLRGTDTQYF; CDR3nt: TGTGCCAGCTCGTGGTCCCTAAGAGGCACAGATACGCAGTATTTT
j_gene: TRBJ2-6; d_gene: TRBD2; len: 15; abundance: -; v_gene: TRBV7-9; CDR3aa: CASSPSGGRANVLTF; CDR3nt: TGTGCCAGCAGCCCCTCGGGGGGGAGGGCCAACGTCCTGACTTTC
j_gene: TRBJ1-6; d_gene: -; len: 15; abundance: -; v_gene: TRBV15; CDR3aa: CATSRGGQGGSPLHF; CDR3nt: TGTGCCACCAGCAGAGGTGGGCAGGGTGGTTCACCCCTCCACTTT
j_gene: TRBJ1-1; d_gene: TRBD1; len: 14; abundance: few; v_gene: TRBV18; CDR3aa: CASSPGGARTEAFF; CDR3nt: TGTGCCAGCTCGCCAGGGGGCGCCCGTACTGAAGCTTTCTTT
j_gene: TRBJ2-5; d_gene: TRBD1; len: 15; abundance: -; v_gene: TRBV7-6; CDR3aa: CASSLQQGARETQYF; CDR3nt: TGTGCCAGCAGCTTACAACAGGGGGCCAGGGAGACCCAGTACTTC
j_gene: TRBJ2-5; d_gene: -; len: 14; abundance: -; v_gene: TRBV28; CDR3aa: CASSHRTREETQYF; CDR3nt: TGTGCCAGCAGTCACAGGACACGAGAAGAGACCCAGTACTTC
j_gene: TRBJ1-4; d_gene: -; len: 15; abundance: large; v_gene: TRBV7-9; CDR3aa: CASSTTESTNEKLFF; CDR3nt: TGTGCCAGCAGCACCACAGAGTCAACTAATGAAAAACTGTTTTTT
j_gene: TRBJ2-3; d_gene: -; len: 12; abundance: -; v_gene: TRBV12-3/TRBV12-4; CDR3aa: CASSLGVDTQYF; CDR3nt: TGTGCCAGCAGCCTAGGGGTAGATACGCAGTATTTT
j_gene: TRBJ2-7; d_gene: -; len: 14; abundance: once; v_gene: TRBV19; CDR3aa: CASSIQVETYEQYF; CDR3nt: TGTGCCAGTAGTATCCAGGTCGAGACCTACGAGCAGTACTTC
j_gene: TRBJ2-7; d_gene: TRBD1; len: 16; abundance: -; v_gene: TRBV7-2; CDR3aa: CASSLALGQPLDEQYF; CDR3nt: TGTGCCAGCAGCTTAGCCCTGGGACAGCCTCTCGACGAGCAGTACTTC
j_gene: TRBJ2-3; d_gene: TRBD2; len: 14; abundance: -; v_gene: TRBV18; CDR3aa: CASSPGLVGDTQYF; CDR3nt: TGTGCCAGCTCACCAGGACTAGTTGGAGATACGCAGTATTTT
j_gene: TRBJ1-4; d_gene: TRBD1; len: 15; abundance: -; v_gene: TRBV5-6; CDR3aa: CASSLVARGDEKLFF; CDR3nt: TGTGCCAGCAGCTTGGTCGCCAGGGGGGACGAAAAACTGTTTTTT
j_gene: TRBJ1-4; d_gene: -; len: 13; abundance: -; v_gene: TRBV27; CDR3aa: CASRGGGPEKLFF; CDR3nt: TGTGCCAGCAGGGGAGGGGGACCCGAAAAACTGTTTTTT
j_gene: TRBJ2-5; d_gene: -; len: 17; abundance: -; v_gene: TRBV13; CDR3aa: CASSLAPRRGPTETQYF; CDR3nt: TGTGCCAGCAGCTTAGCCCCGAGGAGGGGTCCGACGGAGACCCAGTACTTC
j_gene: TRBJ2-1; d_gene: TRBD2; len: 16; abundance: -; v_gene: TRBV9; CDR3aa: CASSAAGLAGVNEQFF; CDR3nt: TGTGCCAGCAGCGCGGCTGGACTAGCGGGAGTAAATGAGCAGTTCTTC
j_gene: TRBJ2-7; d_gene: -; len: 11; abundance: -; v_gene: TRBV2; CDR3aa: CASSDRYEQYF; CDR3nt: TGTGCCAGCAGTGACCGGTACGAGCAGTACTTC
j_gene: TRBJ1-2; d_gene: TRBD1; len: 12; abundance: -; v_gene: TRBV6-5; CDR3aa: CASRTTGDGYTF; CDR3nt: TGTGCCAGCAGAACTACAGGGGATGGCTACACCTTC
j_gene: TRBJ2-4; d_gene: TRBD1; len: 15; abundance: once; v_gene: TRBV19; CDR3aa: CASSIPGTGQNIQYF; CDR3nt: TGTGCCAGTAGTATACCTGGGACAGGCCAAAACATTCAGTACTTC
j_gene: TRBJ1-3; d_gene: -; len: 19; abundance: -; v_gene: TRBV18; CDR3aa: CASSLLGQGAPSSGNTIYF; CDR3nt: TGTGCCAGCTCCCTTCTCGGGCAGGGTGCTCCCTCGTCTGGAAACACCATATATTTT
j_gene: TRBJ1-2; d_gene: -; len: 12; abundance: -; v_gene: TRBV12-5; CDR3aa: CASGDSFYGYTF; CDR3nt: TGTGCTAGTGGTGACAGCTTCTATGGCTACACCTTC
j_gene: TRBJ2-5; d_gene: TRBD1; len: 15; abundance: -; v_gene: TRBV3-1/TRBV3-2; CDR3aa: CASSQEGRGPETQYF; CDR3nt: TGTGCCAGCAGCCAAGAGGGCAGGGGGCCCGAGACCCAGTACTTC
j_gene: TRBJ2-3; d_gene: TRBD2; len: 16; abundance: -; v_gene: TRBV9; CDR3aa: CASSVAAGGTTDTQYF; CDR3nt: TGTGCCAGCAGCGTAGCAGCGGGAGGTACCACAGATACGCAGTATTTT
j_gene: TRBJ2-1; d_gene: TRBD2; len: 12; abundance: -; v_gene: TRBV7-3; CDR3aa: CASSFSGKEQFF; CDR3nt: TGTGCCAGCAGCTTTAGCGGGAAGGAGCAGTTCTTC
j_gene: TRBJ2-1; d_gene: TRBD2; len: 15; abundance: -; v_gene: TRBV4-3; CDR3aa: CASSQSSGGYNEQFF; CDR3nt: TGCGCCAGCAGCCAATCTAGCGGAGGGTACAATGAGCAGTTCTTC
j_gene: TRBJ2-7; d_gene: -; len: 14; abundance: -; v_gene: TRBV19; CDR3aa: CATRLRHNLYEQYF; CDR3nt: TGTGCCACCCGATTAAGACATAACCTCTACGAGCAGTACTTC
j_gene: TRBJ2-1; d_gene: -; len: 12; abundance: -; v_gene: TRBV12-3/TRBV12-4; CDR3aa: CASSRDINEQFF; CDR3nt: TGTGCCAGCAGTCGGGACATCAATGAGCAGTTCTTC
j_gene: TRBJ2-2; d_gene: TRBD2; len: 18; abundance: -; v_gene: TRBV15; CDR3aa: CATSRDYELARNTGELFF; CDR3nt: TGTGCCACCAGCAGAGATTACGAACTAGCGAGGAACACCGGGGAGCTGTTTTTT
j_gene: TRBJ2-7; d_gene: -; len: 11; abundance: -; v_gene: TRBV25-1; CDR3aa: CASIGGYEQYF; CDR3nt: TGTGCCAGCATCGGCGGCTACGAGCAGTACTTC
j_gene: TRBJ1-1; d_gene: TRBD1; len: 12; abundance: -; v_gene: TRBV28; CDR3aa: CAIRQGTLKPFF; CDR3nt: TGTGCCATCCGACAGGGAACACTGAAGCCCTTCTTT
j_gene: TRBJ2-3; d_gene: TRBD2; len: 15; abundance: -; v_gene: TRBV10-1; CDR3aa: CASSPSGRGGDTQYF; CDR3nt: TGCGCCAGCAGTCCCAGCGGGAGGGGAGGAGATACGCAGTATTTT
j_gene: TRBJ1-3; d_gene: TRBD1; len: 14; abundance: medium-sized; v_gene: TRBV11-3; CDR3aa: CASSPTGGSDTIYF; CDR3nt: TGTGCCAGCAGCCCAACAGGGGGCTCGGACACCATATATTTT
j_gene: TRBJ1-6; d_gene: TRBD1; len: 18; abundance: -; v_gene: TRBV7-9; CDR3aa: CASSPGTGKGDILSPLHF; CDR3nt: TGTGCCAGCAGCCCAGGGACAGGGAAAGGGGACATCCTCTCACCCCTCCACTTT
j_gene: TRBJ2-3; d_gene: TRBD2; len: 14; abundance: -; v_gene: TRBV6-1; CDR3aa: CASSEGWGGDTQYF; CDR3nt: TGTGCCAGCAGTGAAGGATGGGGGGGAGATACGCAGTATTTT
j_gene: TRBJ1-2; d_gene: TRBD1; len: 14; abundance: once; v_gene: TRBV20-1; CDR3aa: CSASLGTDAYGYTF; CDR3nt: TGCAGTGCTAGTCTTGGGACAGACGCTTATGGCTACACCTTC
j_gene: TRBJ1-2; d_gene: TRBD1; len: 16; abundance: -; v_gene: TRBV24-1; CDR3aa: CATSDWGQGRSYGYTF; CDR3nt: TGTGCCACCAGTGATTGGGGACAGGGCCGTTCCTATGGCTACACCTTC
j_gene: TRBJ2-3; d_gene: -; len: 13; abundance: -; v_gene: TRBV7-9; CDR3aa: CASSSGLMDTQYF; CDR3nt: TGTGCCAGCAGCTCGGGACTGATGGATACGCAGTATTTT
j_gene: TRBJ1-1; d_gene: -; len: 13; abundance: -; v_gene: TRBV29-1; CDR3aa: CSVAPTGNTEAFF; CDR3nt: TGCAGCGTGGCACCGACGGGTAACACTGAAGCTTTCTTT
j_gene: TRBJ2-3; d_gene: -; len: 15; abundance: -; v_gene: TRBV5-1; CDR3aa: CASRGTPRAADTQYF; CDR3nt: TGCGCCAGCCGAGGGACTCCGAGGGCCGCAGATACGCAGTATTTT
j_gene: TRBJ1-1; d_gene: -; len: 14; abundance: few; v_gene: TRBV29-1; CDR3aa: CSVSGIGLNTEAFF; CDR3nt: TGCAGCGTAAGCGGCATAGGACTGAACACTGAAGCTTTCTTT
j_gene: TRBJ1-1; d_gene: -; len: 13; abundance: -; v_gene: TRBV14; CDR3aa: CASRVGLATEAFF; CDR3nt: TGTGCCAGCAGAGTGGGACTCGCCACTGAAGCTTTCTTT
j_gene: TRBJ1-1; d_gene: -; len: 13; abundance: -; v_gene: TRBV27; CDR3aa: CASSLRRNTEAFF; CDR3nt: TGTGCCAGCAGTTTAAGGAGGAACACTGAAGCTTTCTTT
j_gene: TRBJ1-2; d_gene: -; len: 14; abundance: -; v_gene: TRBV9; CDR3aa: CASSVAGGVYGYTF; CDR3nt: TGTGCCAGCAGCGTAGCTGGCGGTGTCTATGGCTACACCTTC
j_gene: TRBJ2-5; d_gene: -; len: 13; abundance: -; v_gene: TRBV27; CDR3aa: CASSLLGPETQYF; CDR3nt: TGTGCCAGCAGCCTGCTTGGGCCCGAGACCCAGTACTTC
j_gene: TRBJ2-1; d_gene: -; len: 14; abundance: -; v_gene: TRBV2; CDR3aa: CASTEVIARNEQFF; CDR3nt: TGTGCCAGCACCGAAGTAATAGCGCGGAATGAGCAGTTCTTC
j_gene: TRBJ2-1; d_gene: -; len: 13; abundance: -; v_gene: TRBV12-3/TRBV12-4; CDR3aa: CASLTGSNNEQFF; CDR3nt: TGTGCCAGCCTGACAGGTTCGAACAATGAGCAGTTCTTC
j_gene: TRBJ2-3; d_gene: TRBD1; len: 13; abundance: -; v_gene: TRBV6-6; CDR3aa: CATTGIGLYTQYF; CDR3nt: TGTGCCACGACAGGGATAGGGTTGTATACGCAGTATTTT
j_gene: TRBJ1-5; d_gene: -; len: 14; abundance: once; v_gene: TRBV24-1; CDR3aa: CATSDYRSNQPQHF; CDR3nt: TGTGCCACCAGTGATTATCGGAGCAATCAGCCCCAGCATTTT
j_gene: TRBJ1-1; d_gene: -; len: 13; abundance: -; v_gene: TRBV10-2; CDR3aa: CATIAEMNTEAFF; CDR3nt: TGCGCCACTATAGCTGAGATGAACACTGAAGCTTTCTTT
j_gene: TRBJ1-1; d_gene: TRBD1; len: 16; abundance: -; v_gene: TRBV19; CDR3aa: CASSPDRGFSNTEAFF; CDR3nt: TGTGCCAGTAGTCCTGACAGGGGCTTTTCGAACACTGAAGCTTTCTTT
j_gene: TRBJ2-3; d_gene: TRBD2; len: 16; abundance: -; v_gene: TRBV27; CDR3aa: CASSSFGTSGTSHGYF; CDR3nt: TGTGCCAGCAGTTCGTTCGGGACTAGCGGGACCAGCCATGGGTATTTT
j_gene: TRBJ2-3; d_gene: TRBD2; len: 15; abundance: -; v_gene: TRBV28; CDR3aa: CASSPVAGGPHTQYF; CDR3nt: TGTGCCAGCAGTCCCGTAGCGGGGGGGCCTCATACGCAGTATTTT